These 13 T cell receptor beta chains originate from one sample sequenced in a study of T cells in Graves' hyperthyroidism and ophthalmopathy. What was amplified from RNA transcripts were TCR beta CDR3 regions. An initial round of RT-PCR targeting the TCR CDR3 relied on the HTBI primer set. Via MiXCR, TCRdb re-called the multiplex PCR reads, giving one row per CDR3 protein. The sample consists of hundreds of thousands of distinct CDR3 sequences, about 45% of them appearing once. Sequenced: peripheral blood or thyroid tissue (not recorded which). The receptors stem from a woman aged 18 to 35 with Graves' hyperthyroidism.

This clonotype has only a few counts. This rearrangement joins TRBV7-2 to TRBJ2-7; a weak D match, TRBD2 (6 bases). CDR3 length: 13 residues. Germline V CDR1 and CDR2: SGHTA, FQGNSA. V lost 5 bases to trimming and J lost 2 bases, with 10 bases between them. CDR3 protein: CTSSGGITYEQYF. The CDR3, as DNA: TGTACCAGCAGCGGAGGGATTACCTACGAGCAGTACTTC.

The chain uses TRBV7-2 and TRBJ1-1, with D hard to call. The V gene's germline CDR1 is SGHTA and CDR2 FQGNSA. The V and J ends lost 1 base and 1 base respectively, with 25 bases between them. The CDR3 length is 20 residues. The CDR3 DNA sequence: TGTGCCAGCAGCTTAGTTGTGGTCCCCCTTGGAGCCATACCGAACACTGAAGCTTTCTTT. Translation gives CASSLVVVPLGAIPNTEAFF.

Worth noting for this clonotype: A much larger clone lies a single base off, so this may be a read error. The V and J genes are TRBV20-1 and TRBJ2-5; D is possibly TRBD2 (6 bases). CDR1 DFQATT and CDR2 SNEGSKA come from the germline V gene (reference sequence). This CDR3 has 12 residues. The CDR3 sequence is CSAEGDGESQYF. In nucleotides, the CDR3 is TGCAGTGCGGAGGGTGATGGAGAGTCCCAGTACTTC.

The chain has TRBV5-1 and TRBJ1-1, with 8 bases fitting TRBD1. The CDR3 is made up of 14 amino acids. From germline, CDR1 is SGHRS and CDR2 YFSETQ. With V trimmed by 2 bases and J by 7 bases, 7 bases remained unmatched. CDR3 protein: CASSFGQGSNEAFF. Here the CDR3 DNA reads TGCGCCAGCAGCTTTGGACAGGGTAGCAATGAAGCTTTCTTT.

Details on this clonotype: Relative to the germline gene, one junction end is altered; a read error may explain this. The V gene is TRBV7-2, the J gene TRBJ1-2, with TRBD1 matching 10 bases. Germline V lookup: CDR1 SGHTA, CDR2 FQGNSA. The CDR3 consists of 14 residues. The CDR3 bases are TGTGCCGGCAGCTTAGACAGGGGGCGCGGTGGCTACACCTTC. The encoded protein is CAGSLDRGRGGYTF.

The V and J genes are TRBV12-3 or TRBV12-4 and TRBJ2-7; 8 bases agree with TRBD1. This CDR3 contains 14 residues. V shed 3 bases, J shed 3 bases, and the junction held 4 bases outside the gene matches. The CDR3 coding sequence is TGTGCCAGCAGTTTCGGACAGGGAGGCTACGAGCAGTACTTC. Its protein product is CASSFGQGGYEQYF.

This chain connects TRBV12-3 or TRBV12-4 to TRBJ2-7; TRBD1 agrees at 9 bases. CDR3 length: 13 amino acids. V lost 6 bases and J lost 4; bases outside the gene matches: 4. CDR3 nucleotides: TGTGCCAGCAGGGACAGGGGTTTTTACGAGCAGTACTTC. It codes for CASRDRGFYEQYF.

Notes on this clonotype: An end of the junction does not agree with germline; a read error may underlie this. This chain uses TRBV10-3 with TRBJ1-1, with D unresolved. The CDR3 runs 14 residues. CDR1 and CDR2 (germline): ENHRY, SYGVKD. The CDR3 is CASSLRHENTEAFF. CDR3 nucleotides: TGTGCCAGCAGTTTAAGACACGAGAACACTGAAGCTTTCTTT.

A note on this clonotype: Possible read error: a much larger clone is one base away. This rearrangement joins TRBV2 to TRBJ2-5; D perhaps matches TRBD1 (5 bases). Germline V gives CDR1 SNHLY, CDR2 FYNNEI. The ends were cut back, 4 bases at V and 1 base at J, with 10 bases in the middle. This CDR3 is built from 14 residues. The CDR3 spells CASSVNRFQETQYF. CDR3 sequence (DNA): TGTGCCAGCAGTGTCAACAGGTTCCAAGAGACCCAGTACTTC.

This rearrangement joins TRBV29-1 to TRBJ2-5; possible D gene TRBD2, 5 bases. The CDR3 length is 14 residues. Per germline, CDR1 SQVTM and CDR2 ANQGSEA. Here the CDR3 DNA reads TGCAGTACTAGAGGAGGACGGACCCAAGAGACCCAGTACTTC. Residues: CSTRGGRTQETQYF.

A remark on this clonotype: An end of the junction differs from the germline gene, which may be a read error. The gene calls are TRBV10-3 and TRBJ1-2; 10 bases align to TRBD1. This CDR3 region has 16 residues. Germline loops: CDR1 ENHRY, CDR2 SYGVKD. Here the CDR3 reads CASSYGTGASNYGYTF. CDR3 nucleotide sequence: TGTGCCAGCAGTTACGGGACAGGGGCCTCAAACTATGGCTACACCTTC.

This clonotype was counted a few times. The chain is built from TRBV7-8 and TRBJ1-1; 8 bases are shared with TRBD1. Germline V gives CDR1 SGHVS, CDR2 FQNEAQ. The CDR3 extends over 15 amino acids. V gave up 4 bases and J gave up 0 bases; unmatched junction bases: 4. The CDR3 DNA follows: TGTGCCAGCAGCTCTCGGACAGGGATGAACACTGAAGCTTTCTTT. This translates into CASSSRTGMNTEAFF.

The genes are TRBV7-2 and TRBJ1-3; D gene ambiguous. This CDR3 region has 13 residues. With 3 bases removed from V and 3 bases from J, the gap between germline ends came to 6 bases. Germline CDR1 and CDR2: SGHTA and FQGNSA. Here the CDR3 DNA reads TGTGCCAGCAGCTTTTGGGATGGAAACACCATATATTTT. This codes for CASSFWDGNTIYF.